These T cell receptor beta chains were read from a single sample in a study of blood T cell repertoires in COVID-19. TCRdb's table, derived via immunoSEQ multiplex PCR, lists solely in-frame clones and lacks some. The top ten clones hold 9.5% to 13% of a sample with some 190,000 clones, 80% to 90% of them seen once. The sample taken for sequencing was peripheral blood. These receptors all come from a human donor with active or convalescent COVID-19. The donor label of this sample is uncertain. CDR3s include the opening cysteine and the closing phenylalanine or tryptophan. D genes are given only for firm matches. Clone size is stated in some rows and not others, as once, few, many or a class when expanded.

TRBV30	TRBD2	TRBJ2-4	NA	TGTGCCTGGACCCGACTAGCGTTTGACATTCAGTACTTC	CAWTRLAFDIQYF
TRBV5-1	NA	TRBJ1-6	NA	TGCGCCAGCAGCCTACAGGGTACTAATTCACCCCTCCACTTT	CASSLQGTNSPLHF
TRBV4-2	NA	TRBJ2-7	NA	TGTGCCAGCAGCCAAGAAGGGGGTGCGGCTTCGCTCACTTACGAGCAGTACTTC	CASSQEGGAASLTYEQYF
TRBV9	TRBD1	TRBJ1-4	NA	TGTGCCAGCAGCGTGTGGCAGGGGGCGACTAATGAAAAACTGTTTTTT	CASSVWQGATNEKLFF
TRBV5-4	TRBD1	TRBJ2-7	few	TGTGCCAGCAGCTTGGCCGGGACAGGGGGTTACGAGCAGTACTTC	CASSLAGTGGYEQYF
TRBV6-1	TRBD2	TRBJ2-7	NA	TGTGCCAGCAGTGATAAGGGACTAGCGGGAGGTCCCTACGAGCAGTACTTC	CASSDKGLAGGPYEQYF
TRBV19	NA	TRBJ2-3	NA	TGTGCCACCCAGGGGCTAGCTGCAGATACGCAGTATTTT	CATQGLAADTQYF
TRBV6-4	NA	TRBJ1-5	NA	TGTGCCAGCAGTTTACAGTTTAGCAATCAGCCCCAGCATTTT	CASSLQFSNQPQHF
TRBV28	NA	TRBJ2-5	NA	TGTGCCAGCAGTCCGGGACTCCTCCAAGAGACCCAGTACTTC	CASSPGLLQETQYF
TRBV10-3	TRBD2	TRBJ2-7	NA	TGTGCCATCAGTGAGTCGCCTAGCGGGAACTACGAGCAGTACTTC	CAISESPSGNYEQYF
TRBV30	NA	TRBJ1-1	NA	TGTGCCTGGGGGTGGGGGGACACTGAAGCTTTCTTT	CAWGWGDTEAFF
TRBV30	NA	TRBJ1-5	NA	TGTGCCTGGAGCACAGGGTACCGGCAGCCCCAGCATTTT	CAWSTGYRQPQHF
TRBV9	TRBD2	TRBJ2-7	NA	TGTGCCAGCAGCCCTCTGACTAGCGGCCGTGAGCAGTACTTC	CASSPLTSGREQYF
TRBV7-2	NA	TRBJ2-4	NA	TGTGCCAGCAGCTTAGGAGTAGGCGGGAACATTCAGTACTTC	CASSLGVGGNIQYF
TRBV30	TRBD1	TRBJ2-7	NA	TGTGCCTGGAGCAGGACAGGGGGGAGGGAGCAGTACTTC	CAWSRTGGREQYF
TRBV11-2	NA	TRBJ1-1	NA	TGTGCCAGCAGCCCCCGGCGGGGCACTGAAGCTTTCTTT	CASSPRRGTEAFF
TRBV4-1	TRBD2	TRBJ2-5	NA	TGCGCCAGTGGGGGGGTGACAGAACAAGAGACCCAGTACTTC	CASGGVTEQETQYF
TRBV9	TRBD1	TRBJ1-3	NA	TGTGCCAGCAGCGGGGGACAGCTCTCTGGAAACACCATATATTTT	CASSGGQLSGNTIYF
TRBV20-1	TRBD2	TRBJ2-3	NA	TGCAGTGCTAGTGGCTGGGGGGAGGGCCTCACAGATACGCAGTATTTT	CSASGWGEGLTDTQYF
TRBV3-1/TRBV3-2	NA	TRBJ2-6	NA	TGTGCCAGCAGCCATCTTGCTGGGGCCAACGTCCTGACTTTC	CASSHLAGANVLTF
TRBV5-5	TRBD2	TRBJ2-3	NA	TGTGCCAGCAGCTTGATCCCGGGACTAGCGGGGATTGGCACAGATACGCAGTATTTT	CASSLIPGLAGIGTDTQYF
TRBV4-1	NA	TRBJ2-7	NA	TGCGCCAGCAGCCAAGTTGGTAGCTCCTACGAGCAGTACTTC	CASSQVGSSYEQYF
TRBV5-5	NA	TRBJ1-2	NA	TGTGCCAGCAGCTTGGTAGGGGCAGCTCTCTATGGCTACACCTTC	CASSLVGAALYGYTF
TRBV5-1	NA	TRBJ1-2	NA	TGCGCCAGCAGCTTTACAGAGGGCTATGGCTACACCTTC	CASSFTEGYGYTF
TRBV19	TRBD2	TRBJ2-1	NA	TGTGCCAGTAGTCCGCGGGGGGGCGACAACAATGAGCAGTTCTTC	CASSPRGGDNNEQFF
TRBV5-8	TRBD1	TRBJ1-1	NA	TGTGCCAGCAGCTATCGAAATCAGGGGGCGAGTGAAGCTTTCTTT	CASSYRNQGASEAFF
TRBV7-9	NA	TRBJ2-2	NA	TGTGCCAGCAGCCCCTACGGCGAGAGGTACACCGGGGAGCTGTTTTTT	CASSPYGERYTGELFF
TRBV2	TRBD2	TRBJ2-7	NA	TGTGCCAGCAGTGAAGAACTAGCGGGAGGTCAGTACTTC	CASSEELAGGQYF
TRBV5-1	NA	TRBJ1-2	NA	TGCGCCAGCAGCTTCGATAGTGACTATGGCTACACCTTC	CASSFDSDYGYTF
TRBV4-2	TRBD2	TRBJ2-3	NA	TGTGCCAGCAGCCAAGGTAGCGGGGGGCCGACAGATACGCAGTATTTT	CASSQGSGGPTDTQYF
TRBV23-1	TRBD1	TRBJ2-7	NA	TGCGCCAGCAACGACGGACAGGCGACCTACGAGCAGTACTTC	CASNDGQATYEQYF
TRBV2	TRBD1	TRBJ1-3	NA	TGTGCCAGCATCTCAGGGGGTTACTCTGGAAACACCATATATTTT	CASISGGYSGNTIYF
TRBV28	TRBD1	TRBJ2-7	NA	TGTGCCAGCAGCCTTTACGTGTCCGGACAGGGGGAGACCGAGCAGTACTTC	CASSLYVSGQGETEQYF
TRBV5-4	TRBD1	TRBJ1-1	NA	TGTGCCAGCCGTAAATCCATAGGGGACAGGGGCACTGAAGCTTTCTTT	CASRKSIGDRGTEAFF
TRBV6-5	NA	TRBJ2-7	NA	TGTGCCAGCTCAGCAGCGGACCGCTCCTGGGAGCAGTACTTC	CASSAADRSWEQYF
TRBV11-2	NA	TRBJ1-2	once	TGTGCCAGCAGCTTAGATCTCGGGGTGCCAGGCTACACCTTC	CASSLDLGVPGYTF
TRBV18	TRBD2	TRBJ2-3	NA	TGTGCCAGCTCACCGTCTAGCGGGGGGCCTCGTAGCACAGATACGCAGTATTTT	CASSPSSGGPRSTDTQYF